A selection of T cell receptor beta chains follows, all from one sample in a study of blood T cell repertoires in COVID-19. Profiled with immunoSEQ multiplex PCR; TCRdb holds only in-frame clones, not every one. This sample carries 75,000 or so clones, around 88% of them seen once, and the ten largest clones take roughly 5.3%. The sample taken for sequencing was peripheral blood. The receptors derive from a woman at least 80 years old with active or convalescent COVID-19. Each CDR3 is given with its conserved first and last residue. The order of the fields is D gene, J gene, clone size, V gene, CDR3 protein, CDR3 DNA. A D gene is named only where the DNA matches it firmly. A row's size may be missing; if present it is once, few, many or a size class.

D gene: -; J gene: TRBJ2-5; clone size: -; V gene: TRBV11-1; CDR3 protein: CASNQGKEETQYF; CDR3 DNA: TGTGCCAGCAATCAGGGGAAGGAGGAGACCCAGTACTTC
D gene: -; J gene: TRBJ2-3; clone size: -; V gene: TRBV12-3/TRBV12-4; CDR3 protein: CASSLVGGPQYF; CDR3 DNA: TGTGCCAGCAGTTTAGTGGGTGGGCCGCAGTATTTT
D gene: -; J gene: TRBJ2-3; clone size: -; V gene: TRBV10-1; CDR3 protein: CASSGSRETTDTQYF; CDR3 DNA: TGCGCCAGCAGCGGGTCAAGGGAGACCACAGATACGCAGTATTTT
D gene: -; J gene: TRBJ2-7; clone size: few; V gene: TRBV7-9; CDR3 protein: CASGAGNLHEQYF; CDR3 DNA: TGTGCCAGCGGGGCAGGGAATTTGCACGAGCAGTACTTC
D gene: -; J gene: TRBJ1-5; clone size: -; V gene: TRBV7-8; CDR3 protein: CASSLSYGSGQPQHF; CDR3 DNA: TGTGCCAGCAGCTTAAGTTACGGCAGCGGACAGCCCCAGCATTTT
D gene: -; J gene: TRBJ2-5; clone size: once; V gene: TRBV7-7; CDR3 protein: CASSLGREGTQYF; CDR3 DNA: TGTGCTAGCAGCTTAGGCCGCGAGGGGACCCAGTACTTC
D gene: -; J gene: TRBJ2-5; clone size: -; V gene: TRBV3-1/TRBV3-2; CDR3 protein: CASSLGLLSQETQYF; CDR3 DNA: TGTGCCAGCAGCCTTGGACTACTAAGTCAAGAGACCCAGTACTTC
D gene: -; J gene: TRBJ2-2; clone size: -; V gene: TRBV18; CDR3 protein: CASSPPEGRVTGELFF; CDR3 DNA: TGTGCCAGCTCACCGCCGGAGGGGCGGGTCACCGGGGAGCTGTTTTTT
D gene: TRBD2; J gene: TRBJ2-5; clone size: -; V gene: TRBV7-9; CDR3 protein: CASSSLRTSGGYQETQYF; CDR3 DNA: TGTGCCAGCAGCTCCCTCCGGACTAGCGGGGGGTACCAAGAGACCCAGTACTTC
D gene: TRBD1; J gene: TRBJ1-4; clone size: few; V gene: TRBV2; CDR3 protein: CASSQGTDRNEKLFF; CDR3 DNA: TGTGCCAGCAGTCAGGGTACGGACAGGAATGAAAAACTGTTTTTT
D gene: -; J gene: TRBJ2-7; clone size: -; V gene: TRBV2; CDR3 protein: CASRQEGYEQYF; CDR3 DNA: TGTGCCAGCAGACAGGAGGGCTACGAGCAGTACTTC
D gene: -; J gene: TRBJ2-1; clone size: once; V gene: TRBV5-5; CDR3 protein: CASTRVMTDLGEQFF; CDR3 DNA: TGTGCCAGCACCCGGGTGATGACTGACCTTGGTGAGCAGTTCTTC
D gene: -; J gene: TRBJ2-1; clone size: -; V gene: TRBV24-1; CDR3 protein: CATSDSREYEQFF; CDR3 DNA: TGTGCCACCAGTGATTCCAGGGAATATGAGCAGTTCTTC
D gene: TRBD1; J gene: TRBJ2-3; clone size: -; V gene: TRBV7-9; CDR3 protein: CASSLGQGSYF; CDR3 DNA: TGTGCCAGCAGCTTAGGACAGGGGTCGTATTTT
D gene: -; J gene: TRBJ1-2; clone size: -; V gene: TRBV5-1; CDR3 protein: CASSLTGDSYGYTF; CDR3 DNA: TGCGCCAGCAGTTTGACAGGAGATTCATATGGCTACACCTTC
D gene: TRBD1; J gene: TRBJ2-1; clone size: -; V gene: TRBV7-2; CDR3 protein: CASSQRTGVGNEQFF; CDR3 DNA: TGTGCCAGCAGTCAACGGACAGGGGTAGGCAATGAGCAGTTCTTC
D gene: -; J gene: TRBJ1-2; clone size: -; V gene: TRBV12-3/TRBV12-4; CDR3 protein: CASSATAFYGYTF; CDR3 DNA: TGTGCCAGCAGCGCTACAGCCTTCTATGGCTACACCTTC
D gene: -; J gene: TRBJ2-7; clone size: few; V gene: TRBV6-2/TRBV6-3; CDR3 protein: CASSYSETGYSYEQYF; CDR3 DNA: TGTGCCAGCAGTTATTCCGAGACAGGCTACTCCTACGAGCAGTACTTC
D gene: -; J gene: TRBJ2-2; clone size: -; V gene: TRBV4-1; CDR3 protein: CASSQEVGRFTGELFF; CDR3 DNA: TGCGCCAGCAGCCAAGAAGTTGGCAGATTCACCGGGGAGCTGTTTTTT
D gene: TRBD2; J gene: TRBJ2-2; clone size: few; V gene: TRBV5-1; CDR3 protein: CASSLALAVGWTGELFF; CDR3 DNA: TGCGCCAGCAGCTTGGCCCTAGCGGTGGGGTGGACCGGGGAGCTGTTTTTT